The present T cell receptor (beta chain) was sequenced within a study of T cell responses to AZD1222 COVID-19 vaccine. Findings and caveats of the study: Repertoire collection took place solely once the T cell response had peaked. There were mostly white British donors and more females than males, and clonal diversity was possibly underestimated.

The CDR3 runs to 15 residues. Germline V gene lookup returns CDR1 LGHDT and CDR2 YNNKEL (reference sequence). With 5 bases removed from V and 2 bases from J, the gap between germline ends came to 16 bases. Profiling relied on immunoSEQ multiplex PCR, and the TCRdb table lists in-frame clones only, not all of them. Here the sample spans about 92,000 clones, roughly nine tenths being singletons. A word on this clone: As yet, its antigen is unknown.

The sequencing here drew on peripheral blood, taken on day 0 of AZD1222 vaccination. The chain is built from TRBV3-1 (or the pseudogene TRBV3-2) and TRBJ2-7; D may be TRBD2 (5 bases). This clonotype was obtained from an adult in good health. The CDR3 spells CASSLSGRRTYEQYF. In DNA form, the CDR3 reads TGTGCCAGCAGCTTATCCGGACGGAGGACCTACGAGCAGTACTTC.